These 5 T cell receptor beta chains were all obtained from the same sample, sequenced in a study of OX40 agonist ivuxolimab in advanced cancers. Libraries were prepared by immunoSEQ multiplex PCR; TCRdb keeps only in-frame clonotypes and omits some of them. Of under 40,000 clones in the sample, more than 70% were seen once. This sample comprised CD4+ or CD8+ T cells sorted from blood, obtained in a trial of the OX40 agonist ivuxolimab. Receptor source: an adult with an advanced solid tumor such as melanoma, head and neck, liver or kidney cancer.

The CDR3 DNA reads TGTGCCAGCAGTTTCGCGGGACAGATAATTAGCACAGATACGCAGTATTTT. It is translated as CASSFAGQIISTDTQYF. V and J are TRBV5-8 and TRBJ2-3; TRBD1 is a possible D gene (7 bases). CDR1 is SGHTS, CDR2 YDEGEE, per germline. The CDR3 runs 17 residues. The V end lost 5 bases, the J end lost 0 bases, and 19 bases lay between the germline ends. The full variable domain, its missing parts supplied by reference TRBV5-8 and TRBJ2-3, is EAGVTQSPTHLIKTRGQQATLRCSPISGHTSVYWYQQALGLGLQFLLWYDEGEERNRGNFPPRFSGRQFPNYSSELNVNALELEDSALYLCASSFAGQIISTDTQYFGPGTRLTVL.

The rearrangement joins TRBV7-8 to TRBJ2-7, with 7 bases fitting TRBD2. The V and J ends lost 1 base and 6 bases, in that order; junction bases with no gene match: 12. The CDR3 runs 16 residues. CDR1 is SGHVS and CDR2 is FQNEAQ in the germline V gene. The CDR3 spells CASSLGAGLTGGEQYF. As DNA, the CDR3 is TGTGCCAGCAGCTTAGGGGCAGGTCTAACGGGGGGCGAGCAGTACTTC.

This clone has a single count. The CDR3 spells CASSFLSAGPYNSPLHF. CDR3 nucleotide sequence: TGTGCCAGCAGCTTTCTGTCGGCAGGGCCCTATAATTCACCCCTCCACTTT. V gene TRBV5-6 combines with J gene TRBJ1-6; tentative D call: TRBD1 (5 bases). The germline V gene encodes CDR1 SGHDT and CDR2 YYEEEE. The length of the CDR3 is 17 residues. Trimming stripped 2 bases from V and 2 bases from J, with 14 bases between.

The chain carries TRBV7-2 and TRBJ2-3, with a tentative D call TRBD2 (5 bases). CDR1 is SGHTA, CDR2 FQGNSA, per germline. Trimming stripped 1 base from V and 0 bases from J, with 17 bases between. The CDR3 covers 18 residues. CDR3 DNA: TGTGCCAGCAGCTTAGTAGTGGGCGGGTCATTTAGCACAGATACGCAGTATTTT. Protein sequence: CASSLVVGGSFSTDTQYF.

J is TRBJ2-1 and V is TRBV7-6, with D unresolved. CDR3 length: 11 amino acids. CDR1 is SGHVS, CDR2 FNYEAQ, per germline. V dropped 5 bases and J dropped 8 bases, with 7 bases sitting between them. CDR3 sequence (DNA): TGTGCCAGCAGCGGGGTGGATGAGCAGTTCTTC. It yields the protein CASSGVDEQFF. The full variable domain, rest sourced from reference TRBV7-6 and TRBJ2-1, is GAGVSQSPRYKVTKRGQDVALRCDPISGHVSLYWYRQALGQGPEFLTYFNYEAQQDKSGLPNDRFSAERPEGSISTLTIQRTEQRDSAMYRCASSGVDEQFFGPGTRLTVL.